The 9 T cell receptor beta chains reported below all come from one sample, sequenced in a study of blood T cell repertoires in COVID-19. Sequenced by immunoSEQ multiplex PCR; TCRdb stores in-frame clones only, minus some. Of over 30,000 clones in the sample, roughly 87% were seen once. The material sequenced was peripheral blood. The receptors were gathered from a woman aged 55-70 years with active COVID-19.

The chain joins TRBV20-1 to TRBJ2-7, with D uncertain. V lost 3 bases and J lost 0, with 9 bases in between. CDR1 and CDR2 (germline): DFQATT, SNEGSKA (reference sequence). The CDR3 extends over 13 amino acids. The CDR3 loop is CSASDTYSYEQYF. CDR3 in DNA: TGCAGTGCTAGTGACACCTACTCCTACGAGCAGTACTTC.

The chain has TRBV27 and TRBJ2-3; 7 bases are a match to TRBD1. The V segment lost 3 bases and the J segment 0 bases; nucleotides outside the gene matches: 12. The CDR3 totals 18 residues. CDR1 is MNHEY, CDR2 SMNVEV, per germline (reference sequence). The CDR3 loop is CASSLIRIQGLSTDTQYF. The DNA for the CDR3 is TGTGCCAGCAGTTTGATCCGGATACAGGGGCTTAGCACAGATACGCAGTATTTT.

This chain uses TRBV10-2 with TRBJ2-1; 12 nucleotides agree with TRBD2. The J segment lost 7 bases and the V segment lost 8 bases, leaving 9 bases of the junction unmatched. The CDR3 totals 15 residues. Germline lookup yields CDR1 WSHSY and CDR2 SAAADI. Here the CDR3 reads CASAPPTSGRNEQFF. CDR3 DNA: TGCGCCAGCGCACCCCCTACTAGCGGGAGGAATGAGCAGTTCTTC.

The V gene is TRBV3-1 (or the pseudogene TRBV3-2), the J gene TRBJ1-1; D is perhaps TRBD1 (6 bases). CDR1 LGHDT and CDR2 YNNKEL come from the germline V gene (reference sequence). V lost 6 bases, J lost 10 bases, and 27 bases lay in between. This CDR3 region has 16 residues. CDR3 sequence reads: CASRLFLDERGARAFF. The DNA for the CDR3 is TGTGCCAGCAGGCTTTTTCTTGATGAGCGGGGGGCGCGAGCTTTCTTT.

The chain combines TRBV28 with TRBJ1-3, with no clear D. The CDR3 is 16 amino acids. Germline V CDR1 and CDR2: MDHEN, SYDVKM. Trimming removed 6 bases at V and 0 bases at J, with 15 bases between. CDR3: CASSRVTGSSGNTIYF. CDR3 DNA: TGTGCCAGCAGCCGGGTAACTGGAAGCTCTGGAAACACCATATATTTT.

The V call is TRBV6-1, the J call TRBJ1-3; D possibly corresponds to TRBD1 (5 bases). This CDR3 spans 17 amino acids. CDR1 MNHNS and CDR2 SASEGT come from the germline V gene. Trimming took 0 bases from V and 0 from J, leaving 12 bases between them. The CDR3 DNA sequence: TGTGCCAGCAGTGAAGCCCACGGGGGGAGCTCTGGAAACACCATATATTTT. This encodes CASSEAHGGSSGNTIYF.

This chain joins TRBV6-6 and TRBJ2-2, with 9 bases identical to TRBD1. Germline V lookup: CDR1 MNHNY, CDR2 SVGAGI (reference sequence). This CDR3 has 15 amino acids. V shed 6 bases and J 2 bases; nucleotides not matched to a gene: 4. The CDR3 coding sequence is TGTGCCAGCAGGGGGACAGGGAGAAACACCGGGGAGCTGTTTTTT. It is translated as CASRGTGRNTGELFF.

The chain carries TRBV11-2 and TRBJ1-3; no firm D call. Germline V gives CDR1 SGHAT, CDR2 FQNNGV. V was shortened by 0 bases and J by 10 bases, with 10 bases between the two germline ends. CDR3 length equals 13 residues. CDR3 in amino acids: CASSLDRGGTIYF. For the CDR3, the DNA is TGTGCCAGCAGCTTAGACCGAGGAGGGACCATATATTTT.

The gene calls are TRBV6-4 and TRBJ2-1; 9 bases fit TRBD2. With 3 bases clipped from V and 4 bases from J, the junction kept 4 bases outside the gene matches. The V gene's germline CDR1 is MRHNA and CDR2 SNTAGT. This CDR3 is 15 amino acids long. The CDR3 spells CASSEAGGRYNEQFF. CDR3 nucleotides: TGTGCCAGCAGTGAGGCGGGGGGGCGATACAATGAGCAGTTCTTC.